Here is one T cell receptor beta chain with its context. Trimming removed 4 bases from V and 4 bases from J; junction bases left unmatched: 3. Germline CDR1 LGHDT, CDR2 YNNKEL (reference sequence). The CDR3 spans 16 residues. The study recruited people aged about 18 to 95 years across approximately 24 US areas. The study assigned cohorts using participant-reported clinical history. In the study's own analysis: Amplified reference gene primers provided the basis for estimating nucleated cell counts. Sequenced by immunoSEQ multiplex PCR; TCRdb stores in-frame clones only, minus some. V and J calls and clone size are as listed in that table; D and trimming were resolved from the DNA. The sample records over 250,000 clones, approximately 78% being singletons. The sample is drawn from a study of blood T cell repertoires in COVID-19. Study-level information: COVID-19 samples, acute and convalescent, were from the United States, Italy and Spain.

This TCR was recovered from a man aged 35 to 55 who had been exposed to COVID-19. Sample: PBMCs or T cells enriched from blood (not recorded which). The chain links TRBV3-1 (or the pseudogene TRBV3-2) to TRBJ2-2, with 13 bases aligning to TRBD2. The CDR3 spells CASSLLAGGRTGELFF. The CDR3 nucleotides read TGTGCCAGCAGCCTACTAGCGGGAGGGCGCACCGGGGAGCTGTTTTTT.